Listed below are T cell receptor beta chains from one sample, sequenced in a study of T cells after yellow fever vaccination. TCRdb re-called the 5' RACE reads with MiXCR, one entry per CDR3 protein. The top ten hold less than 3.5% of the sample, which has 150,000 to 200,000 distinct CDR3 sequences, about 6% seen once. This specimen consisted of CD4+ T cells sorted from PBMCs, obtained on the day of the first yellow fever vaccination. These receptors originate from a man aged 18-30 years who received the YFV17D yellow fever vaccine. Both conserved end residues are part of each CDR3. A D gene is named only where the DNA matches it firmly. The size of a clone is reported for some rows only, either as once, few or many, or as a class for expanded clones.

v_gene	j_gene	d_gene	abundance	CDR3nt	CDR3aa
TRBV5-1	TRBJ2-3	NA	many	TGCGCCAGCAGCTTGGCTACAGGGCGATCGGATACGCAGTATTTT	CASSLATGRSDTQYF
TRBV10-3	TRBJ1-2	TRBD1	few	TGTGCCATCAGTGAGACCGGGACAGGGTCCTCTAACTATGGCTACACCTTC	CAISETGTGSSNYGYTF
TRBV3-1	TRBJ1-5	NA	many	TGTGCCAGCAGCCAATCCTCGGGATGGAATCAGCCCCAGCATTTT	CASSQSSGWNQPQHF
TRBV5-1	TRBJ2-5	NA	many	TGCGCCAGCAGCTCAGGGGCCAACTCTGGGGAGACCCAGTACTTC	CASSSGANSGETQYF
TRBV20-1	TRBJ2-7	TRBD2	many	TGCAGCGCTAGCCGCGGGGGGTGGAGCGAGCAGTACTTC	CSASRGGWSEQYF
TRBV7-9	TRBJ2-3	NA	NA	TGTGCCAGCAGCTCAAACGGGGGTGGGGATACGCAGTATTTT	CASSSNGGGDTQYF
TRBV7-3	TRBJ2-3	TRBD2	many	TGTGCCAGCAGCTTATCTAGCGGGGGGGCAGATACGCAGTATTTT	CASSLSSGGADTQYF
TRBV5-1	TRBJ2-2	NA	few	TGCGCCAGCAGAAGCAAGGATGGGGAGCTGTTTTTT	CASRSKDGELFF
TRBV20-1	TRBJ1-2	TRBD1	NA	TGCAGTGCTAGAAGTCTGACAGGGGGGCTTGTCTATGGCTACACCTTC	CSARSLTGGLVYGYTF
TRBV5-1	TRBJ2-3	NA	many	TGCGCCAGCAGCAAAGTGGGAGATACGCAGTATTTT	CASSKVGDTQYF
TRBV6-6	TRBJ1-2	NA	few	TGTGCCAGCAGTCCCCAGGGGCAGTATGGCTACACCTTC	CASSPQGQYGYTF
TRBV6-2/TRBV6-3	TRBJ1-2	NA	few	TGTGCCAGCAGTTACTCGAGTTTACCCACTAGAAGTCTGGAGGGCCACTATGGCTACACCTTC	CASSYSSLPTRSLEGHYGYTF
TRBV7-2	TRBJ2-7	NA	many	TGTGCCAGCAGTGTGTTCAGGGGAACCTACGAGCAGTACTTC	CASSVFRGTYEQYF
TRBV20-1	TRBJ2-2	TRBD2	few	TGCAGTGCTAGACGCAGCGGGGCGGTCGGGGAGCTGTTTTTT	CSARRSGAVGELFF
TRBV3-1	TRBJ2-4	TRBD1	few	TGTGCCTCCTGCCAAGATCCCCCGGACAGGGCGAGGAAAAACATTCAGTACTTC	CASCQDPPDRARKNIQYF
TRBV3-1	TRBJ1-1	NA	many	TGTGCCAGCAGCCTCGGGACGGTGAACACTGAAGCTTTCTTT	CASSLGTVNTEAFF
TRBV7-2	TRBJ1-4	NA	many	TGTGCCAGCAGCTTAGCGGGGGGGATGAACGAAAAACTGTTTTTT	CASSLAGGMNEKLFF
TRBV12-3/TRBV12-4	TRBJ2-3	TRBD1	many	TGTGCCAGCAGCCTCCGAGGACAGGGGGCGGGAGGTACGCAGTATTTT	CASSLRGQGAGGTQYF
TRBV4-1	TRBJ1-2	NA	NA	TGCGCCAGCAGCCAACAGGGTGGCGACTATGGCTACACCTTC	CASSQQGGDYGYTF
TRBV3-1	TRBJ1-3	NA	NA	TGTGCCAGCAGCCAGGGAGGTGACACCATATATTTT	CASSQGGDTIYF
TRBV2	TRBJ2-5	TRBD2	many	TGTGCCAGCAGTGTGGGCGAGCGGGGGGGCCAGACCCAGTACTTC	CASSVGERGGQTQYF
TRBV7-9	TRBJ2-1	NA	few	TGTGCCAGCAGCCCACTCGGTCGGGGGCTGCAATACAATGAGCAGTTCTTC	CASSPLGRGLQYNEQFF
TRBV7-9	TRBJ1-1	NA	many	TGTGCCAGCAGCTTAAAGGGGGAAGCTTTCTTT	CASSLKGEAFF
TRBV27	TRBJ1-6	NA	few	TGTGCCAGCAGTTCACACCGCGGGGTTGGGACTTCACCCCTCCACTTT	CASSSHRGVGTSPLHF
TRBV7-9	TRBJ2-5	NA	many	TGTGCCAGCAGCTTCACTACATCCTACCAAGAGACCCAGTACTTC	CASSFTTSYQETQYF
TRBV7-2	TRBJ2-1	TRBD2	few	TGTGCCAGCAGCCGAGGGTCGGGGGGGGCTACCGGCAATGAGCAGTTCTTC	CASSRGSGGATGNEQFF
TRBV3-1	TRBJ2-2	TRBD2	NA	TGTGCCAGCAGCCAGGCAGCGGGGGGGCCAATTGGCATCGGGGAGCTGTTTTTT	CASSQAAGGPIGIGELFF
TRBV2	TRBJ2-3	NA	many	TGTGCCAGCAACTCGGACGGGGATACGCAGTATTTT	CASNSDGDTQYF